Listed below are T cell receptor beta chains from one sample, sequenced in a study of blood T cell repertoires in COVID-19. Libraries were prepared by immunoSEQ multiplex PCR; TCRdb keeps only in-frame clonotypes and omits some of them. Here the sample spans around 270,000 clones, 70% to 90% being singletons. Sequencing was performed on PBMCs or T cells enriched from blood (not recorded which). These receptors came from a woman aged 25 to 45 who had recovered from COVID-19. The CDR3 runs from the conserved cysteine through the conserved F or W. Fields, in order: V gene, J gene, D gene, clone size, CDR3 protein, CDR3 DNA. The D gene is left open where the match is weak. Some rows have no size entry. The others give once, few or many, or a class for an expanded clone.

TRBV9	TRBJ1-2	-	-	CASSVGYSNYGYTF	TGTGCCAGCAGCGTAGGATACAGCAACTATGGCTACACCTTC
TRBV5-4	TRBJ2-1	TRBD2	once	CASSSGLAGVNEQFF	TGTGCCAGCAGCTCGGGACTAGCGGGGGTCAATGAGCAGTTCTTC
TRBV29-1	TRBJ2-7	TRBD2	-	CSVAGLAGTYEQYF	TGCAGCGTTGCGGGACTAGCGGGAACCTACGAGCAGTACTTC
TRBV4-1	TRBJ1-2	-	-	CASSHQGKSYGYTF	TGCGCCAGCAGCCACCAGGGGAAGTCCTATGGCTACACCTTC
TRBV2	TRBJ2-1	-	-	CASCFAGGHEQFF	TGTGCCAGCTGCTTCGCGGGCGGTCATGAGCAGTTCTTC
TRBV6-5	TRBJ2-7	TRBD2	-	CATQKTSGNREQYF	TGTGCCACTCAGAAGACTAGCGGGAATCGGGAGCAGTACTTC
TRBV3-1/TRBV3-2	TRBJ1-1	-	-	CASSLADTEAFF	TGTGCCAGCAGCCTTGCGGACACTGAAGCTTTCTTT
TRBV7-6	TRBJ1-4	-	-	CASSGVGRSEKLFF	TGTGCCAGCAGCGGTGTAGGGAGAAGTGAAAAACTGTTTTTT
TRBV19	TRBJ1-4	TRBD1	-	CASSTETGREKLFF	TGTGCCAGTAGTACTGAGACAGGGAGAGAAAAACTGTTTTTT
TRBV28	TRBJ1-4	-	-	CASSPIVGGGEKLFF	TGTGCCAGCAGCCCCATCGTGGGGGGGGGTGAAAAACTGTTTTTT
TRBV7-9	TRBJ1-2	-	once	CASRLTGTSGGYGYTF	TGTGCCAGCAGGCTTACTGGGACGTCGGGAGGATATGGCTACACCTTC
TRBV27	TRBJ2-2	TRBD2	-	CASSLWISGRARELFF	TGTGCCAGCAGTTTATGGATTAGCGGGAGGGCCCGGGAGCTGTTTTTT
TRBV19	TRBJ2-5	-	-	CASSPPEAQETQYF	TGTGCCAGTAGTCCCCCGGAGGCGCAAGAGACCCAGTACTTC
TRBV27	TRBJ2-7	TRBD2	-	CASSSLGLAGGWVYEQYF	TGTGCCAGCAGTTCCCTGGGACTAGCGGGTGGGTGGGTCTACGAGCAGTACTTC
TRBV27	TRBJ1-6	-	-	CASSLSWGGYNSPLHF	TGTGCCAGCAGTTTATCGTGGGGGGGCTATAATTCACCCCTCCACTTT
TRBV30	TRBJ2-7	TRBD1	-	CAFTLGQNYEQYF	TGTGCCTTCACCCTGGGACAGAACTACGAGCAGTACTTC
TRBV27	TRBJ2-7	TRBD2	once	CASSLGSGLAVSEQYF	TGTGCCAGCAGTTTGGGATCGGGACTAGCGGTTTCCGAGCAGTACTTC
TRBV29-1	TRBJ2-1	-	-	CSAEGLPYNEQFF	TGCAGCGCAGAGGGCTTACCCTACAATGAGCAGTTCTTC
TRBV7-8	TRBJ1-2	TRBD1	-	CASSLAPFRQGNYGYTF	TGTGCCAGCAGCTTAGCACCGTTTCGACAGGGGAACTATGGCTACACCTTC
TRBV19	TRBJ2-3	TRBD2	-	CASSISGWGRLAGAVSTDTQYF	TGTGCCAGTAGTATTAGTGGGTGGGGTAGACTAGCGGGGGCAGTTAGCACAGATACGCAGTATTTT